The T cell receptor (beta chain) under discussion was sequenced for a study of blood T cells in healthy people across ages. This clonotype has more than one count but fewer than ten. The use of a sample-barcoded 5' primer and a J-beta primer mix characterized a second PCR of roughly 6 to 11 cycles. TCRdb ran MiXCR on the 5' RACE reads and lists one entry per CDR3 protein. The sample contains about a million distinct CDR3 sequences, 48% of which appear only once. Donors each provided 9.5 to 10 milliliters of peripheral blood. Trimming took 7 bases from V and 6 from J, leaving 16 bases between them. This CDR3 comprises 14 residues.

Sequencing was done on a sample of blood. The receptor comes from a man aged 30 to 39 in good health. The V gene is TRBV12-3 or TRBV12-4, the J gene TRBJ2-1; possibly TRBD1 for D (6 bases). The CDR3 bases are TGTGCCAGCACCCTCCACAGGGAAAGCAATGAGCAGTTCTTC. This encodes CASTLHRESNEQFF.